This T cell receptor beta chain was sequenced for a study of blood T cell repertoires in COVID-19. Study in general: COVID-19 samples collected from the United States, Italy and Spain covered acute and convalescent phases. T cells, B-cell-depleted T cells, or PBMCs supplied cDNA or gDNA.

Per the study methods: The authors estimated nucleated cell counts from reference gene primer amplification. The method was immunoSEQ multiplex PCR; TCRdb's version includes in-frame clones alone and lacks a portion of them. D and trimming come from the DNA, and the V and J calls and clone size come from that table. The sample lists some 120,000 clones, about four fifths seen once, with about an eighth in the top ten. Germline V gene data show CDR1 as KGHSH and CDR2 as LQKENI. Unmatched junction bases numbered 4, after V lost 5 bases and J lost 4 bases. The CDR3 sequence is 14 residues long. This TCR came from a man between 60 and 70 years old with acute or convalescent COVID-19. The sample consisted of peripheral blood. This chain connects TRBV18 to TRBJ1-4; TRBD1 agrees at 7 bases. The CDR3 protein is CASSSRQGNEKLFF. The CDR3 region has the DNA TGTGCCAGCTCATCCCGACAGGGTAATGAAAAACTGTTTTTT.